The T cell receptor (beta chain) under discussion was sequenced for a study of control samples from healthy donors and cancer patients. Trimming took off 0 bases at V and 2 bases at J, with 17 bases between the two ends. This CDR3 contains 17 residues. Germline V gives CDR1 SGDLS, CDR2 YYNGEE. This clone was detected only a few times. Repertoires were generated with immunoSEQ multiplex PCR, while TCRdb's copy carries only in-frame clones and drops some. The sample lists about 28,000 clones; around three quarters were seen once. The chain carries TRBV9 and TRBJ1-1; D not resolved. Material: PBMCs. This clonotype originated in a man between 60 and 75 years old with head and neck cancer. The CDR3 DNA is TGTGCCAGCAGCGTAGAGGTGACCCCCGGAAGAAACACTGAAGCTTTCTTT. Translation gives CASSVEVTPGRNTEAFF.